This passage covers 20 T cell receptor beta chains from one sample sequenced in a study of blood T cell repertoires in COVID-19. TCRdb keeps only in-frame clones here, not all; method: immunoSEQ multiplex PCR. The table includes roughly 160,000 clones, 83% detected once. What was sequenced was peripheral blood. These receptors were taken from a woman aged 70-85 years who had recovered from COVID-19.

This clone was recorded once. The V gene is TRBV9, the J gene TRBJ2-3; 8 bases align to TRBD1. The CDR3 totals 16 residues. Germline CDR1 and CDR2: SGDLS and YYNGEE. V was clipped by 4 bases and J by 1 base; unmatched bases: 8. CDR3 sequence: CASSPSQGAGTDTQYF. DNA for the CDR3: TGTGCCAGCAGCCCCAGCCAGGGGGCCGGCACAGATACGCAGTATTTT. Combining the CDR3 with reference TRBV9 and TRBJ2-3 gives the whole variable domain DSGVTQTPKHLITATGQRVTLRCSPRSGDLSVYWYQQSLDQGLQFLIQYYNGEERAKGNILERFSAQQFPDLHSELNLSSLELGDSALYFCASSPSQGAGTDTQYFGPGTRLTVL.

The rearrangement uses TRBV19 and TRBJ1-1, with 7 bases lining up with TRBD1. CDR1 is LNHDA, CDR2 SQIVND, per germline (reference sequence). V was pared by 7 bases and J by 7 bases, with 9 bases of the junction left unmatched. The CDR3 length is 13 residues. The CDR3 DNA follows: TGTGCCAGTACTGGGGCAGGGGGAGTTGAAGCTTTCTTT. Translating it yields CASTGAGGVEAFF.

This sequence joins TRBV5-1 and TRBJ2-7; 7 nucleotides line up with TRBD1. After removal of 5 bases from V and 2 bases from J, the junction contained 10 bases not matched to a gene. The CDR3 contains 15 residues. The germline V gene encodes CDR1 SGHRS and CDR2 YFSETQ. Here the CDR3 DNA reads TGCGCCAGCAGTTTCGACCGGACAGGAGCCTACGAGCAGTACTTC. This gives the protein CASSFDRTGAYEQYF.

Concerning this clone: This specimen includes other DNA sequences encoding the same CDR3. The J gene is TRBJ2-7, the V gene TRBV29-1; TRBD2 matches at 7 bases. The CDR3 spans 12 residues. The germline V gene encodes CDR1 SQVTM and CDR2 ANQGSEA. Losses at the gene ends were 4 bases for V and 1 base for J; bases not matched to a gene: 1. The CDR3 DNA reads TGCAGCGTTGGGGGACTATCCTACGAGCAGTACTTC. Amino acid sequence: CSVGGLSYEQYF.

The CDR3 sequence is CASSEEGGAHTEAFF. DNA of the CDR3: TGTGCCAGCAGTGAAGAGGGCGGGGCGCACACTGAAGCTTTCTTT. The V gene is TRBV2, the J gene TRBJ1-1, with a possible D match to TRBD1 (5 bases). CDR1 and CDR2 (germline): SNHLY, FYNNEI. V lost 1 base and J lost 3, with 12 bases in between. The CDR3 loop spans 15 amino acids.

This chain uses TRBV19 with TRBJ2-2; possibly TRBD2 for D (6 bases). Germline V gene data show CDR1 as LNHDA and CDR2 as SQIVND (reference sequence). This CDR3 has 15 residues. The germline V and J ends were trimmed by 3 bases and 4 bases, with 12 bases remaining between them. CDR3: CASSMPPAGTGELFF. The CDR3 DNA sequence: TGTGCCAGTAGTATGCCCCCAGCGGGCACCGGGGAGCTGTTTTTT. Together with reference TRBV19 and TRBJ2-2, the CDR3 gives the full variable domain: DGGITQSPKYLFRKEGQNVTLSCEQNLNHDAMYWYRQDPGQGLRLIYYSQIVNDFQKGDIAEGYSVSREKKESFPLTVTSAQKNPTAFYLCASSMPPAGTGELFFGEGSRLTVL.

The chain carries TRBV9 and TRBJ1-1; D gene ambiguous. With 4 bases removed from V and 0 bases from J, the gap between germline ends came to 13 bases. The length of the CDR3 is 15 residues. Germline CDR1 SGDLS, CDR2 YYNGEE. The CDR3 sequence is CASSPRGGVNTEAFF. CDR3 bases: TGTGCCAGCAGCCCCCGTGGCGGGGTGAACACTGAAGCTTTCTTT.

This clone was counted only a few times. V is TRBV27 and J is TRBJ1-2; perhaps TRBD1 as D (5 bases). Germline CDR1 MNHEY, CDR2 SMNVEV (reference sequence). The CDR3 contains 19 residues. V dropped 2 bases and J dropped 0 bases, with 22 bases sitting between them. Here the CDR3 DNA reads TGTGCCAGCAGTTTAAAGGTCTTAGGAGGGACGAAACCTAACTATGGCTACACCTTC. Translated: CASSLKVLGGTKPNYGYTF.

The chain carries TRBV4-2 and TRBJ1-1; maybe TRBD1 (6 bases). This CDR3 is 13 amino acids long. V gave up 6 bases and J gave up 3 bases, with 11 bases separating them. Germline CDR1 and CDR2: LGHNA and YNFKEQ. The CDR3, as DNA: TGTGCCAGCAGGGGGGCGAGGGACACTGAAGCTTTCTTT. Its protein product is CASRGARDTEAFF.

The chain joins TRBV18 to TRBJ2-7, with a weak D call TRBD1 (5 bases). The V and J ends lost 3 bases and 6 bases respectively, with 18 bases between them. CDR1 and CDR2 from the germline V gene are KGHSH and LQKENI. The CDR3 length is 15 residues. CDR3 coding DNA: TGTGCCAGCTCACCGGATCGGGCAGGGTGGGCCGAGCAGTACTTC. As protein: CASSPDRAGWAEQYF.

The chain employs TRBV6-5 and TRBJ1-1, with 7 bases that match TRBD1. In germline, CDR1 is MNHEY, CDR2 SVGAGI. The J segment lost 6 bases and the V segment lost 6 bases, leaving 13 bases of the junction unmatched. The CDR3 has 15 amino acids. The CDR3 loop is CASRPWAGGRPEAFF. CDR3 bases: TGTGCCAGCAGACCATGGGCAGGGGGGAGGCCTGAAGCTTTCTTT.

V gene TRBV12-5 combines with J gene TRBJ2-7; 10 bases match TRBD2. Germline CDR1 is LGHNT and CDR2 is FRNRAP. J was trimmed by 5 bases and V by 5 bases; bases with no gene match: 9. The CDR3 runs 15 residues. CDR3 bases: TGTGCTAGTGGTCTACGGACTAGCGGTACCCACGAGCAGTACTTC. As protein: CASGLRTSGTHEQYF.

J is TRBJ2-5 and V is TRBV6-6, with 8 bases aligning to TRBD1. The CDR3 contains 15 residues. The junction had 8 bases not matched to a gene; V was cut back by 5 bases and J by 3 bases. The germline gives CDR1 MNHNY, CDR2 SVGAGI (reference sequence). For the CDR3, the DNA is TGTGCCAGCAGTCCAGACAGGGGACCCAAAGAGACCCAGTACTTC. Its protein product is CASSPDRGPKETQYF.

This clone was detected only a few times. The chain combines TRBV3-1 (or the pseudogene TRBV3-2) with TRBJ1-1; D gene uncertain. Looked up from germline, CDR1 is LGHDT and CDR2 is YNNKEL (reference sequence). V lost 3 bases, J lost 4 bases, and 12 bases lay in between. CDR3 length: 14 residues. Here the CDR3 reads CASSHGPVATEAFF. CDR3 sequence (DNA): TGTGCCAGCAGCCACGGCCCGGTAGCCACTGAAGCTTTCTTT.

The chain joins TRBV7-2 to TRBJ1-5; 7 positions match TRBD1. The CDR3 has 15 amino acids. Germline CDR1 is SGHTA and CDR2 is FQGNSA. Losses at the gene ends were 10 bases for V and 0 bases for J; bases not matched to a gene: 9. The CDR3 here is CATRGGAYSNQPQHF. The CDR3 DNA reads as TGTGCCACCCGAGGGGGCGCCTATAGCAATCAGCCCCAGCATTTT.

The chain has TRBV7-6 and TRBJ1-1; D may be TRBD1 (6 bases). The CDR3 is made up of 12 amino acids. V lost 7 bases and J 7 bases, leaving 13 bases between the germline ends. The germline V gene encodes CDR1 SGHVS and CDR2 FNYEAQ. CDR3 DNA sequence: TGTGCCAGCACTACAGGGCGGGTTGAAGCTTTCTTT. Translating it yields CASTTGRVEAFF.

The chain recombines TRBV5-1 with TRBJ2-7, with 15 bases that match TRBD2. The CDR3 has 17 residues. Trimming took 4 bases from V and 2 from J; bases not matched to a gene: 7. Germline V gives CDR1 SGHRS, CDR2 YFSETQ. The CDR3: CASSPGTSGRWAYEQYF. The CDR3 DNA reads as TGCGCCAGCAGCCCTGGGACTAGCGGGAGGTGGGCCTACGAGCAGTACTTC.

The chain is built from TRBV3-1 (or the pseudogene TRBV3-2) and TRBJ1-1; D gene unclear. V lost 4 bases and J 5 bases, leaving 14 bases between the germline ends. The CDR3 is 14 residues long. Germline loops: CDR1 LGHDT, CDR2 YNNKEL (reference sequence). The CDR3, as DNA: TGTGCCAGCAGCCGAAGTGGGCCGGGGACTGAAGCTTTCTTT. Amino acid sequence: CASSRSGPGTEAFF.

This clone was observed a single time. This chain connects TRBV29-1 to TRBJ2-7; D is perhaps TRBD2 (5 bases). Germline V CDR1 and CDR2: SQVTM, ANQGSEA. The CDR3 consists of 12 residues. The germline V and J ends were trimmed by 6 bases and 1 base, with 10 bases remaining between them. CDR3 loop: CSVEDLSYEQYF. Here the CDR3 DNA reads TGCAGCGTAGAGGACTTGTCCTACGAGCAGTACTTC.

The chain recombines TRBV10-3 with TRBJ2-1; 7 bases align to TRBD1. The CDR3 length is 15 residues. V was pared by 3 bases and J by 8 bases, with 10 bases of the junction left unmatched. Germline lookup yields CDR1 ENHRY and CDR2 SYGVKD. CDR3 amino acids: CAISDTGVPLDEQFF. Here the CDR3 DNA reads TGTGCCATCAGTGATACAGGGGTACCCCTAGATGAGCAGTTCTTC.